What follows is one T cell receptor (beta chain) and its context. No antigen is known for it. This record belongs to a study of T cells in localized non-small cell lung cancer. Overall study findings and caveats: Higher T cell density in the blood was associated with longer overall survival, whereas higher adjacent-lung clonality associated with shorter survival. Paired adjacent lung recovered a median around 59 of the top 100 tumor clones. Uninvolved adjacent lung showed higher T cell clonality than tumor. Heterogeneity remains possible, as sequencing covered one tumor region only.

Sequencing was performed with immunoSEQ multiplex PCR; in TCRdb, only in-frame clones are kept and a portion is missing. The sample lists 17,000 or so clones, 80% to 90% occurring once. The CDR3 runs to 14 residues. Germline-derived CDR1 and CDR2 are MGHRA and YSYEKL. V lost 1 base to trimming and J lost 5 bases, with 11 bases between them. The chain recombines TRBV4-1 with TRBJ2-5; a weak D match, TRBD2 (6 bases). The sequenced sample was peripheral blood, obtained before any cancer treatment. The clonotype originates from a male donor at least 60 years old with stage III lung adenocarcinoma. The CDR3 protein is CASSQGTAGETQYF. CDR3 coding DNA: TGCGCCAGCAGCCAAGGAACTGCGGGGGAGACCCAGTACTTC.